Listed below are T cell receptor beta chains from one sample, sequenced in a study of T cell repertoires in cytomegalovirus infection. TCRdb re-analysed the reads in MiXCR, keeping a single row per CDR3 protein. The sample includes about 830,000 distinct CDR3 sequences, 32% of them seen just once. Their antigens remain unidentified. The sequencing here drew on cultured CD8+ T cells from PBMCs, taken from culture after CMV antigen stimulation. Every receptor here comes from a human donor in good health (CMV status not recorded). Some clones in this sample may be carry-over from other donors' samples. The CDR3 runs from the conserved cysteine through the conserved F or W. Each record gives: clone size, J gene, D gene, V gene, CDR3 DNA, CDR3 protein. The D gene is left open where the match is weak. Rows give clone size only sometimes, using once, few, many, or a class for an expanded clone.

once,TRBJ2-1,TRBD2,TRBV4-2,TGTGCCAGCAGCCAAGACTGGACGGGGGGGCCTATTGATGAGCAGTTCTTC,CASSQDWTGGPIDEQFF
few,TRBJ2-3,NA,TRBV7-3,TGTGCCAGCAGTGTCGGACTTCGCACAGATACGCAGTATTTT,CASSVGLRTDTQYF
NA,TRBJ1-2,TRBD1,TRBV29-1,TGCAGCGTGGAAACAGGGGGCGAAAACTATGGCTACACCTTC,CSVETGGENYGYTF
many,TRBJ1-5,TRBD1,TRBV7-6,TGTGCCAGCAGCTTGGAGGGACAGAGCAATCAGCCCCAGCATTTT,CASSLEGQSNQPQHF
few,TRBJ1-5,NA,TRBV27,TGTGCCAGCAGTTTATTGGCTAGGGGCAATCAGCCCCAGCATTTT,CASSLLARGNQPQHF
NA,TRBJ1-1,TRBD1,TRBV5-1,TGCGCCAGCAGCCCGGGACAGGGGGCCGCTGAAGCTTTCTTT,CASSPGQGAAEAFF
NA,TRBJ1-4,TRBD1,TRBV18,TGTGCCAGCTCACCCCTTCGGGGACAGGGGGAACCCTGGGACCGAAAACTGTTTTTT,CASSPLRGQGEPWDRKLFF
NA,TRBJ2-4,TRBD1,TRBV15,TGTGCCACCAGCATTGACAGGGGGGGGGCCAAAAACATTCAGTACTTC,CATSIDRGGAKNIQYF
NA,TRBJ1-1,NA,TRBV7-6,TGTGCCAGCAGCCCGGCCGCCAGCCTCAACACTGAAGCTTTCTTT,CASSPAASLNTEAFF
once,TRBJ2-2,NA,TRBV29-1,TGCAGCGGGGGGGGCACCACCGGGGAGCTGTTTTTT,CSGGGTTGELFF
few,TRBJ1-2,TRBD1,TRBV7-9,TGTGCCAGCAGCAGGGACAGGGATCGTGGGTTATATGGCTACACCTTC,CASSRDRDRGLYGYTF
few,TRBJ2-5,TRBD1,TRBV15,TGTGCCACCAGCAGAGATCCGACAGGGGTAGAGACCCAGTACTTC,CATSRDPTGVETQYF
NA,TRBJ1-1,TRBD1,TRBV6-5,TGTGCCAGCAGTTACACAGGGGACCTGAACACTGAAGCTTTCTTT,CASSYTGDLNTEAFF
NA,TRBJ1-1,NA,TRBV20-1,TGCAGTGCTAGAGATTTTCAGGGAAGCACTGAAGCTTTCTTT,CSARDFQGSTEAFF
many,TRBJ1-4,TRBD1,TRBV6-5,TGTGCCAGCAGGGGGGACAGCTCAACTAATGAAAAACTGTTTTTT,CASRGDSSTNEKLFF
NA,TRBJ1-4,NA,TRBV28,TGTGCCAGCAGCGTAGACGTTGCAACTAATGAAAAACTGTTTTTT,CASSVDVATNEKLFF
few,TRBJ2-7,TRBD1,TRBV5-1,TGCGCCAGCAGCTTGGCCGGGACAGGGGGCTCCTACGAGCAGTACTTC,CASSLAGTGGSYEQYF
NA,TRBJ2-3,TRBD2,TRBV6-8,TGTGCCAGCAGCCCCCTAGCGGGGGACAGCACAGATACGCAGTATTTT,CASSPLAGDSTDTQYF
few,TRBJ1-1,NA,TRBV7-9,TGTGCCAGCACCAAAGGACGGGAAGAAGCTTTCTTT,CASTKGREEAFF
NA,TRBJ2-3,NA,TRBV10-3,TGTGCCATCACCTTAGCGGTGACAGATACGCAGTATTTT,CAITLAVTDTQYF
few,TRBJ1-1,NA,TRBV27,TGTGCCAGCAGTTTATTGGGCGGCAGGGACCTGAACACTGAAGCTTTCTTT,CASSLLGGRDLNTEAFF
NA,TRBJ1-2,NA,TRBV7-8,TGTGCCAGCAGCTTAGAGGCGACGGTATCCTATGGCTACACCTTC,CASSLEATVSYGYTF
NA,TRBJ2-1,NA,TRBV2,TGTGCCAGCAGTGAACGACTGCCATCGAGCTCCTACAATGAGCAGTTCTTC,CASSERLPSSSYNEQFF
NA,TRBJ1-2,NA,TRBV20-1,TGCAGTGCTCCTACGGGTTGGCTCGGTGGCTACACCTTC,CSAPTGWLGGYTF
few,TRBJ2-7,TRBD1,TRBV12-3/TRBV12-4,TGTGCCAGCAGTGCCGGGACAGGGATCTACGAGCAGTACTTC,CASSAGTGIYEQYF
NA,TRBJ1-4,TRBD1,TRBV4-2,TGTGCCAGCAGCCAATCGACAGGGACGACTGAAAAACTGTTTTTT,CASSQSTGTTEKLFF
NA,TRBJ1-2,NA,TRBV7-6,TGTGCCAGCAGCTTAGATGGCACGGGTTATGGCTACACCTTC,CASSLDGTGYGYTF
NA,TRBJ1-5,TRBD1,TRBV2,TGTGCCAGCAGTCTTGGGACAGCGAATGGTCAGCCCCAGCATTTT,CASSLGTANGQPQHF
many,TRBJ1-5,NA,TRBV7-6,TGTGCCAGCAGCGGAATCAATAGCAATCAGCCCCAGCATTTT,CASSGINSNQPQHF
many,TRBJ1-1,NA,TRBV7-2,TGTGCCAGCACTGAGAGCGGGGTTGAAGCTTTCTTT,CASTESGVEAFF
NA,TRBJ2-2,TRBD1,TRBV25-1,TGTGCCAGCAGCTCAGACAGGGGGCTTATCGGGGAGCTGTTTTTT,CASSSDRGLIGELFF
once,TRBJ2-3,TRBD2,TRBV27,TGTGCCAGCAGTTTAACTAGCGGGGGGGTGGGTACAGATACGCAGTATTTT,CASSLTSGGVGTDTQYF
many,TRBJ2-7,NA,TRBV7-2,TGTGCCAGCAGCTTAACATTCCAGACAGCACCCTACGAGCAGTACTTC,CASSLTFQTAPYEQYF
few,TRBJ1-4,NA,TRBV7-2,TGTGCCAGCAGCTTAGCTTCGGACCTACTGTTTTTT,CASSLASDLLFF
NA,TRBJ1-3,NA,TRBV7-9,TGTGCCAGCAGTGGGTTCCAACAAATGCCCCTAGTTGGAAACACCATATATTTT,CASSGFQQMPLVGNTIYF
few,TRBJ2-5,NA,TRBV25-1,TGTGCCAGCAGTGAATTGGAGACTCCAGAGACCCAGTACTTC,CASSELETPETQYF
NA,TRBJ2-7,NA,TRBV6-1,TGTGCCAGCAGTGAATATCGGACGGATTACTACGAGCAGTACTTC,CASSEYRTDYYEQYF